The 25 T cell receptor beta chains given below trace back to one sample, sequenced in a study of T cells in Graves' hyperthyroidism and ophthalmopathy (dated by TCRdb to the late 2010s). Library preparation employed multiplex PCR. Reads for this sample came from an Illumina HiSeq 2000. Amplification of TCR beta CDR3 regions was carried out from RNA transcripts. A first-round RT-PCR of the TCR CDR3 used the HTBI primer set with the Qiagen OneStep RT-PCR kit. In-frame beta chains were kept once TCRdb had trimmed the public reads at Q25 with fastp and called clones with MiXCR. Identical CDR3 protein sequences are pooled into one entry, listed with their most common genes and DNA. The sample table records roughly 56,000 distinct CDR3 sequences; less than 50% of these occur just once. The leading ten clones occupy 9.5% to 15% of the sample. Material: blood. These receptors were obtained from a woman aged 25 to 45 with Graves' ophthalmopathy.

About this clonotype: An end of the junction differs from the germline gene, which may be a read error. For the CDR3, the DNA is TGCAGTGCCGAGACTAGCGGCACAGATACGCAGTACTTT. Encoded protein: CSAETSGTDTQYF. The chain uses TRBV20-1 and TRBJ2-3; 9 bases match TRBD2. Germline V gives CDR1 DFQATT, CDR2 SNEGSKA (reference sequence). The CDR3 extends over 13 amino acids.

This clonotype appeared many times. The chain carries TRBV28 and TRBJ2-1; D is unresolved. Trimming removed 1 base from V and 0 bases from J, with 13 bases in between. Germline V gene lookup returns CDR1 MDHEN and CDR2 SYDVKM. The CDR3 totals 17 residues. Here the CDR3 DNA reads TGTGCCAGCAGTTTATCTAACGGATGGGGCTCCTACAATGAGCAGTTCTTC. This sequence encodes CASSLSNGWGSYNEQFF.

J is TRBJ2-7 and V is TRBV5-1; D is uncertain. Per the germline V gene, CDR1 is SGHRS and CDR2 is YFSETQ. The V gene lost 3 bases and the J gene lost 5 bases, with 9 bases spanning the gap. CDR3 size: 12 residues. In DNA form, the CDR3 reads TGCGCCAGCAGCTCTATCTACAACGAGCAGTACTTC. It translates to CASSSIYNEQYF.

Points on this clonotype: Given the absence of the conserved phenylalanine or tryptophan at the CDR3 end, a read error is likely. Because the CDR3's place on the DNA is in doubt, the DNA is left out and the CDR3 is given as listed by TCRdb. The V call is TRBV7-2, the J call TRBJ2-2; the DNA was not compared with TRBD2, the D call given in the table. In germline, CDR1 is SGHTA, CDR2 FQGNSA. With termini counted, the CDR3 has 19 amino acids. CDR3 amino acids: CASRGTSGKPGSNTGERFV.

This rearrangement joins TRBV7-9 to TRBJ1-1; 8 bases match TRBD1. Trimming at V came to 4 bases and at J to 5 bases, leaving 3 bases not matched to a gene. The V gene's germline CDR1 is SEHNR and CDR2 FQNEAQ (reference sequence). The CDR3 length is 13 residues. The CDR3 spells CASSSGTGTEAFF. The CDR3 nucleotides read TGTGCCAGCAGCTCCGGGACAGGTACTGAAGCTTTCTTT. Drawing the rest from reference TRBV7-9 and TRBJ1-1, the complete variable domain is DTGVSQNPRHKITKRGQNVTFRCDPISEHNRLYWYRQTLGQGPEFLTYFQNEAQLEKSRLLSDRFSAERPKGSFSTLEIQRTEQGDSAMYLCASSSGTGTEAFFGQGTRLTVV.

This clonotype is hyperexpanded by share. The CDR3 loop reads CAIRTGTDNEQFF. In nucleotides, the CDR3 is TGTGCCATCAGGACAGGAACCGACAATGAGCAGTTCTTC. This chain connects TRBV10-3 to TRBJ2-1, with D possibly being TRBD1 (6 bases). Trimming left V 6 bases short and J 5 bases short, with 11 bases between. Germline CDR1 reads ENHRY; CDR2 reads SYGVKD. The length of the CDR3 is 13 residues.

Notes on this clonotype: At one boundary the junction diverges from the germline segment, which might be a read error. The gene calls are TRBV14 and TRBJ2-7, with D unresolved. Germline values: CDR1 SGHDN, CDR2 FVKESK. This CDR3 has 14 amino acids. The CDR3 is CASSQAEMVYEQCF. CDR3 nucleotides: TGTGCCAGCAGCCAAGCGGAAATGGTCTACGAGCAATGCTTC.

This clonotype was seen only a few times. This chain joins TRBV30 and TRBJ1-5; D may be TRBD1 (6 bases). There are 15 residues in the CDR3. V was trimmed by 0 bases and J by 5 bases, leaving 14 bases between them. Per the germline V gene, CDR1 is GTSNPN and CDR2 is SVGIG (reference sequence). CDR3 region: CAWSVRGQGYQPQHF. The CDR3 DNA is TGTGCCTGGAGTGTAAGAGGGCAGGGGTATCAGCCCCAGCATTTT.

This clonotype was found many times. The V gene is TRBV4-1, the J gene TRBJ1-6, with 8 bases matching TRBD1. The junction had 12 bases not matched to a gene; V was cut back by 0 bases and J by 11 bases. The CDR3 is made up of 17 amino acids. In germline, CDR1 is MGHRA, CDR2 YSYEKL. CDR3 sequence (DNA): TGCGCCAGCAGCCAAGATTCCCGGACAGGGCTGAGGGCACCCCTCCACTTT. Translating gives CASSQDSRTGLRAPLHF.

The V gene is TRBV19, the J gene TRBJ2-1; the D is unclear. The CDR3 runs to 13 residues. V dropped 2 bases and J dropped 2 bases, with 4 bases sitting between them. In germline, CDR1 is LNHDA, CDR2 SQIVND (reference sequence). CDR3 sequence (DNA): TGTGCCAGTAGTATAAGACCCTACAATGAGCAGTTCTTC. The encoded protein is CASSIRPYNEQFF.

The chain has TRBV7-6 and TRBJ2-1; TRBD1 or TRBD2 may be the D gene (6 bases each). This CDR3 comprises 16 residues. V was shortened by 1 base and J by 0 bases, with 10 bases between the two germline ends. Germline V gene lookup returns CDR1 SGHVS and CDR2 FNYEAQ. The CDR3 protein is CASSLVEGGSYNEQFF. The CDR3, as DNA: TGTGCCAGCAGCTTAGTAGAGGGGGGCTCCTACAATGAGCAGTTCTTC.

The chain employs TRBV20-1 and TRBJ1-6; 9 nucleotides line up with TRBD1. Germline assignment: CDR1 DFQATT and CDR2 SNEGSKA (reference sequence). This CDR3 contains 14 residues. The CDR3 sequence: CSLYGPGQGSPLHF. The CDR3 DNA sequence: TGCAGCCTCTACGGTCCGGGACAGGGTTCACCCCTCCACTTT.

This clonotype was recorded at least ten times. The CDR3 DNA reads as TGTGCCAGCAGTGCAAACGGGGGCCCCGAAGGCGAGCAGTACTTC. Its protein product is CASSANGGPEGEQYF. The chain links TRBV7-6 to TRBJ2-7, with D perhaps given as TRBD1 or TRBD2 (6 bases each). CDR3 length: 15 amino acids. The germline gives CDR1 SGHVS, CDR2 FNYEAQ. With 6 bases removed from V and 6 bases from J, the gap between germline ends came to 21 bases.

As for this clonotype: One end of the junction fails to match germline, which may point to a read error. The chain combines TRBV9 with TRBJ1-4; D unclear. The CDR3 sequence is 15 residues long. Germline values: CDR1 SGDLS, CDR2 YYNGEE. CDR3 residues: CANSAGITTNEKLFF. Written as DNA, the CDR3 is TGTGCCAACAGCGCAGGTATTACAACTAATGAAAAACTGTTTTTT.

The genes are TRBV10-3 and TRBJ1-6; D remains ambiguous. V was shortened by 4 bases and J by 0 bases, with 4 bases between the two germline ends. The germline gives CDR1 ENHRY, CDR2 SYGVKD. The CDR3 consists of 14 residues. In DNA, the CDR3 is TGTGCCATCAGTGGAGGCTCCTATAATTCACCCCTCCACTTT. Its translation is CAISGGSYNSPLHF.

This clonotype was detected many times. The chain combines TRBV27 with TRBJ2-2; no definite D call. In germline, CDR1 is MNHEY, CDR2 SMNVEV (reference sequence). Trimming took 3 bases from V and 5 from J, leaving 7 bases between them. This CDR3 contains 13 residues. The CDR3 region has the DNA TGTGCCAGCAGTTTTCTGCGAACCGGGGAGCTGTTTTTT. Residues: CASSFLRTGELFF.

This clonotype was counted ten times or more. The J gene is TRBJ2-1, the V gene TRBV11-2; D remains ambiguous. Germline loops: CDR1 SGHAT, CDR2 FQNNGV. V was shortened by 0 bases and J by 7 bases, with 10 bases between the two germline ends. CDR3 length: 14 residues. CDR3 coding DNA: TGTGCCAGCAGCTTAGATCTGCAGCTAAATGAGCAGTTCTTC. Protein: CASSLDLQLNEQFF. Supplemented by reference TRBV11-2 and TRBJ2-1, the full variable domain reads EAGVAQSPRYKIIEKRQSVAFWCNPISGHATLYWYQQILGQGPKLLIQFQNNGVVDDSQLPKDRFSAERLKGVDSTLKIQPAKLEDSAVYLCASSLDLQLNEQFFGPGTRLTVL.

This clonotype is medium-sized (0.01 to 0.1%) within its sample. CDR3 sequence (DNA): TGTGCCAGCGGAGAAGGCTATGGCTACACCTTC. Translated: CASGEGYGYTF. The V call is TRBV2, the J call TRBJ1-2; D call uncertain. CDR3 length equals 11 residues. V lost 8 bases, J lost 4 bases, and 8 bases lay in between. Germline CDR1 and CDR2: SNHLY and FYNNEI. Combining the CDR3 with reference TRBV2 and TRBJ1-2 gives the whole variable domain EPEVTQTPSHQVTQMGQEVILRCVPISNHLYFYWYRQILGQKVEFLVSFYNNEISEKSEIFDDQFSVERPDGSNFTLKIRSTKLEDSAMYFCASGEGYGYTFGSGTRLTVV.

This clonotype showed up many times. The chain couples TRBV6-1 to TRBJ2-7, with a tentative D call TRBD1 (6 bases). The germline V and J ends were trimmed by 4 bases and 4 bases, with 17 bases remaining between them. The germline CDR1 and CDR2 sequences are MNHNS and SASEGT. The CDR3 contains 15 residues. The CDR3 spells CASSGWGQKGYEQYF. The CDR3 DNA follows: TGTGCCAGCAGTGGTTGGGGGCAGAAGGGTTACGAGCAGTACTTC.

This clonotype was counted once. At one end, the junction sequence differs from germline, possibly due to a read error. The chain has TRBV7-8 and TRBJ1-5, with TRBD1 as a possible D gene (5 bases). The germline gives CDR1 SGHVS, CDR2 FQNEAQ. The CDR3 totals 15 residues. The CDR3 nucleotides read TGTGCCAGCAGCCGGGGACTAGCGGGCAATGAGCCCCAGCATTTT. Amino acids: CASSRGLAGNEPQHF. The complete variable domain, with remaining parts taken from reference TRBV7-8 and TRBJ1-5, reads GAGVSQSPRYKVAKRGQDVALRCDPISGHVSLFWYQQALGQGPEFLTYFQNEAQLDKSGLPSDRFFAERPEGSVSTLKIQRTQQEDSAVYLCASSRGLAGNEPQHFGDGTRLSIL.

In its sample, this clonotype was seen many times. The chain uses TRBV30 and TRBJ2-5, with 9 bases identical to TRBD2. The CDR3 extends over 12 amino acids. V shed 2 bases, J shed 5 bases, and the junction held 0 bases outside the gene matches. CDR1 and CDR2 from the germline V gene are GTSNPN and SVGIG (reference sequence). DNA for the CDR3: TGTGCCTGGAGTACTAGCGGGGAGACCCAGTACTTC. Amino acids: CAWSTSGETQYF.

The V and J genes are TRBV12-3 or TRBV12-4 and TRBJ2-5; D may be TRBD1 (5 bases). The CDR3 sequence is 14 residues long. The germline V and J ends were trimmed by 8 bases and 7 bases, with 20 bases remaining between them. CDR3 loop: CASGPAGSIGTQYF. The CDR3 region has the DNA TGTGCCAGCGGCCCGGCAGGGTCGATTGGGACCCAGTACTTC.

The sample holds many counts of this clonotype. The V gene is TRBV29-1, the J gene TRBJ2-1, with 14 bases aligning to TRBD2. Unmatched junction bases numbered 11, after V lost 3 bases and J lost 7 bases. Looked up from germline, CDR1 is SQVTM and CDR2 is ANQGSEA. This CDR3 has 17 amino acids. This CDR3 is CSVDASGTSGRWNEQFF. The CDR3 DNA reads as TGCAGCGTTGATGCTTCCGGGACTAGCGGGAGATGGAATGAGCAGTTCTTC.

Remarks on this clonotype: The conserved phenylalanine or tryptophan is not found at the CDR3 terminus, so this likely reflects a read error. The chain has TRBV5-5 and TRBJ2-2; D remains ambiguous. This CDR3 has 13 residues. Germline values: CDR1 SGHKS, CDR2 YYEKEE (reference sequence). The V end lost 2 bases, the J end lost 3 bases, and 5 bases lay between the germline ends. The DNA of the CDR3 is TGTGCCAGCAGCTTAGGATACACCGGGGAGCTGTTTTCC. Its translation: CASSLGYTGELFS.

The chain has TRBV4-1 and TRBJ1-2, with D hard to call. Germline V CDR1 and CDR2: MGHRA, YSYEKL. The CDR3 sequence is 14 residues long. The germline V and J ends were trimmed by 1 base and 8 bases, with 14 bases remaining between them. CDR3: CASSQGTQSGGYTF. The CDR3 DNA is TGCGCCAGCAGCCAAGGGACGCAGAGCGGAGGCTACACCTTC.